These 3 T cell receptor beta chains came from one sample sequenced in a study of T cell responses to AZD1222 COVID-19 vaccine. Sequencing was performed with immunoSEQ multiplex PCR; in TCRdb, only in-frame clones are kept and a portion is missing. The sample has 150,000 or so clones; less than 95% are singletons. The sample here was peripheral blood, taken on day 0 of AZD1222 vaccination. These receptors were taken from an adult in good health.

This clone has a single count. The chain employs TRBV5-1 and TRBJ2-5; 8 bases are a match to TRBD2. Trimming took 2 bases from V and 5 from J; bases not matched to a gene: 8. The CDR3 consists of 15 residues. The germline CDR1 and CDR2 sequences are SGHRS and YFSETQ. The CDR3 reads CASSLESGRGETQYF. In DNA form, the CDR3 reads TGCGCCAGCAGCTTAGAGAGCGGGAGAGGGGAGACCCAGTACTTC.

The DNA for the CDR3 is TGTGCCAGCAGTGCGGCAGCGAACACCGGGGAGCTGTTTTTT. It yields the protein CASSAAANTGELFF. The chain has TRBV28 and TRBJ2-2, with D uncertain. The CDR3 has 14 residues. V lost 5 bases and J 0 bases, leaving 7 bases between the germline ends. Germline V gene sequence: CDR1 MDHEN, CDR2 SYDVKM.

The chain uses TRBV6-5 and TRBJ1-2, with D unclear. There are 15 residues in the CDR3. V was shortened by 5 bases and J by 4 bases, with 17 bases between the two germline ends. The germline gives CDR1 MNHEY, CDR2 SVGAGI. CDR3 residues: CASSRTGSAGYGYTF. CDR3 DNA: TGTGCCAGCAGTCGGACGGGGTCCGCCGGCTATGGCTACACCTTC.